What follows is one T cell receptor (beta chain) and its context. Germline-derived CDR1 and CDR2 are MNHNS and SASEGT. Trimming removed 4 bases at V and 12 bases at J, with 12 bases between. The CDR3 consists of 11 residues. Repertoires were generated with immunoSEQ multiplex PCR, while TCRdb's copy carries only in-frame clones and drops some. The data hold 90,000 to 130,000 clones, with around 87% observed a single time. This sample was taken from a study of cytomegalovirus exposure and HLA in healthy donors. The specimen was PBMCs. This receptor was obtained from a woman in her 30s in good health and CMV-seropositive. The chain couples TRBV6-1 to TRBJ1-1, with no clear D. The CDR3 spells CASSVQKESFF. The CDR3 DNA reads TGTGCCAGCAGTGTGCAGAAGGAGTCTTTCTTT.